This is a list of T cell receptor beta chains from one sample in a study of shared clonotypes between healthy human individuals. The protocol was immunoSEQ multiplex PCR, while the TCRdb copy is restricted to in-frame clones and leaves out a portion. Of some 2,500,000 clones listed, about nine tenths are singletons. The sequencing input was naive CD4+ T cells from PBMCs. These receptors originate from a man younger than 30 in good health. Some clones in this sample may be carry-over from other donors' samples. CDR3s include the opening cysteine and the closing phenylalanine or tryptophan. Each record gives: clone size, V gene, D gene, J gene, CDR3 protein, CDR3 DNA. The D gene is left open where the match is weak. A clone size is listed for some rows: how often the clone was seen (once, few, many), or a class if it is expanded.

NA,TRBV11-2,NA,TRBJ2-1,CASSQTRGQGYNEQFF,TGTGCCAGCAGCCAAACCCGGGGACAAGGATACAATGAGCAGTTCTTC
NA,TRBV19,TRBD1,TRBJ1-3,CASSIQGANTIYF,TGTGCCAGTAGTATCCAGGGGGCGAACACCATATATTTT
NA,TRBV7-9,NA,TRBJ2-1,CASSFLADLYNEQFF,TGTGCCAGCAGCTTTTTAGCGGACTTATACAATGAGCAGTTCTTC
NA,TRBV5-1,NA,TRBJ1-1,CASSTTANTEAFF,TGCGCCAGCAGCACAACAGCTAACACTGAAGCTTTCTTT
few,TRBV27,NA,TRBJ1-1,CASSFAGTEAFF,TGTGCCAGCAGTTTCGCAGGGACTGAAGCTTTCTTT
NA,TRBV19,NA,TRBJ2-1,CASSLSGTHSYNEQFF,TGTGCCAGTAGTCTCTCCGGGACCCACTCCTACAATGAGCAGTTCTTC
NA,TRBV19,NA,TRBJ2-1,CASSSRPTLVNEQFF,TGTGCCAGTAGTAGTAGGCCAACACTCGTGAATGAGCAGTTCTTC
NA,TRBV19,NA,TRBJ2-1,CASSSVYNEQFF,TGTGCCAGTAGTTCAGTCTACAATGAGCAGTTCTTC
once,TRBV5-1,NA,TRBJ1-4,CASSLAIGTTNEKLFF,TGCGCCAGCAGCTTGGCCATTGGCACAACTAATGAAAAACTGTTTTTT
NA,TRBV6-6,NA,TRBJ2-5,CASSYGRQETQYF,TGTGCCAGCAGTTACGGGAGACAAGAGACCCAGTACTTC
NA,TRBV7-2,NA,TRBJ2-5,CASSSQGPQLGTQYF,TGTGCCAGCAGCTCCCAGGGGCCCCAGTTGGGGACCCAGTACTTC
NA,TRBV21-1,NA,TRBJ1-4,CASSKAVGRGAEKLFF,NA
NA,TRBV11-2,NA,TRBJ1-1,CASSFLSRANTEAFF,TGTGCCAGCAGCTTTTTATCCCGGGCCAACACTGAAGCTTTCTTT
NA,TRBV19,NA,TRBJ1-2,CASSTLTKNYGYTF,TGTGCCAGTAGTACCCTGACGAAAAATTATGGCTACACCTTC
NA,TRBV4-1,NA,TRBJ2-3,CASSQRSTDTQYF,TGCGCCAGCAGCCAGAGAAGCACAGATACGCAGTATTTT
NA,TRBV5-1,NA,TRBJ2-1,CASSSQGPYNEQFF,TGCGCCAGCAGCTCCCAGGGACCTTACAATGAGCAGTTCTTC
NA,TRBV6-5,NA,TRBJ2-7,CASRYHVGSYEQYF,TGTGCCAGCAGATACCATGTGGGGTCCTACGAGCAGTACTTC
NA,TRBV11-2,NA,TRBJ1-1,CASSPNEQNTEAFF,TGTGCCAGCAGCCCAAATGAGCAGAACACTGAAGCTTTCTTT
NA,TRBV28,NA,TRBJ1-5,CASRRRQEWQPQHF,TGTGCCAGCAGGCGTAGACAGGAGTGGCAGCCCCAGCATTTT
once,TRBV27,NA,TRBJ2-5,CASSLGETQYF,TGTGCCAGCAGTTTGGGCGAGACCCAGTACTTC
NA,TRBV5-1,NA,TRBJ1-4,CASSPSTSGEKLFF,TGCGCCAGCAGCCCGAGCACCAGCGGCGAAAAACTGTTTTTT
NA,TRBV28,TRBD1,TRBJ1-2,CASSPGGQGGGYTF,TGTGCCAGCAGCCCCGGCGGACAGGGTGGCGGCTACACCTTC
once,TRBV7-3,TRBD2,TRBJ2-2,CASSSGLAGAGELFF,TGTGCCAGCAGCTCCGGACTAGCGGGAGCCGGGGAGCTGTTTTTT
NA,TRBV15,TRBD2,TRBJ2-7,CATSRVTSGSHEQYF,TGTGCCACCAGCAGGGTGACTAGCGGCTCCCACGAGCAGTACTTC
NA,TRBV11-2,NA,TRBJ1-3,CASSPLYGSSGNTIYF,TGTGCCAGCAGCCCCCTCTATGGGAGCTCTGGAAACACCATATATTTT
once,TRBV27,NA,TRBJ1-1,CASRGGSEAEAFF,TGTGCCAGCAGAGGCGGGTCGGAGGCTGAAGCTTTCTTT
NA,TRBV14,NA,TRBJ1-5,CASSLRTGGGLNQPQHF,TGTGCCAGCAGCCTACGAACCGGGGGGGGGCTCAATCAGCCCCAGCATTTT
NA,TRBV15,NA,TRBJ2-7,CATSRVGGYEQYF,TGTGCCACCAGCAGAGTCGGAGGCTACGAGCAGTACTTC
NA,TRBV28,NA,TRBJ1-1,CASSWVGGEAFF,TGTGCCAGCAGTTGGGTGGGGGGAGAGGCTTTCTTT